The clone carrying this T cell receptor beta chain was detected only a few times. No antigen is known for it. This sample stems from a study of siplizumab effects on memory and regulatory T cells. Study-wide results and caveats: Naive T cells looked more diverse than memory cells, and they looked like major contributors to the alloresponse.

Measured with immunoSEQ multiplex PCR; TCRdb has only the in-frame clones, and not every one. This sample has some 7,200 clones; roughly 65% occur once, and the top ten carry 48%. In a few donor pairs, unstimulated naive, memory, effector memory and TEMRA subsets were sequenced. The clonotype was recovered from a human donor in good health. Source material: effector memory CD8+ T cells sorted from blood. Subset: unstimulated CD8+ effector memory T cells.

The CDR3 DNA follows: TGCGCCAGCAGCCAAGCTCCCCCAAGGAATGAGCAGTTCTTC. Translated, it gives CASSQAPPRNEQFF. The V and J genes are TRBV4-1 and TRBJ2-1; D is unresolved. Trimming cost V 1 base and J 7 bases, with 11 bases left between them. Germline V CDR1 and CDR2: MGHRA, YSYEKL. This CDR3 spans 14 amino acids.